The 21 T cell receptor beta chains in this list originate from one sample, sequenced in a study of response to subunit inactivated influenza vaccine. TCRdb redid the calling of the RT-PCR reads with MiXCR, one entry per CDR3 protein. The table records roughly 550,000 distinct CDR3 sequences, approximately 24% of them present only once. These data are also associated with another study on T cells expressing NK-cell markers. That work states: UMIs were included in TCR beta cDNA generated by 5'RACE template switching.

Sample: CD4+ T cells sorted from PBMCs, taken approximately 12 days after vaccination. These receptors came from a man aged 50-60 years who received an inactivated influenza vaccine.

This clonotype was seen a few times. The chain is built from TRBV5-5 and TRBJ1-2; no firm D call. The CDR3 is 14 amino acids. The germline V gene has CDR1 SGHKS and CDR2 YYEKEE (reference sequence). V was shortened by 1 base and J by 0 bases, with 7 bases between the two germline ends. The CDR3 loop is CASSLLATNYGYTF. The CDR3 DNA is TGTGCCAGCAGCTTGTTGGCGACTAACTATGGCTACACCTTC.

The rearrangement joins TRBV11-2 to TRBJ2-1; no clear D. Germline V CDR1 and CDR2: SGHAT, FQNNGV. The CDR3 is made up of 12 amino acids. V lost 0 bases and J lost 12, with 9 bases in between. CDR3 DNA sequence: TGTGCCAGCAGCTTAGATAAGGTTCGGCAGTTCTTC. Amino acids: CASSLDKVRQFF.

V usage is TRBV7-9 and J usage is TRBJ1-1; the D gene is possibly TRBD1 (5 bases). V dropped 7 bases and J dropped 10 bases, with 16 bases sitting between them. The CDR3 is 12 residues long. In germline, CDR1 is SEHNR, CDR2 FQNEAQ (reference sequence). CDR3 DNA: TGTGCCAGCACCATTATGGGGCAGGGAGCTTTCTTT. Amino acids: CASTIMGQGAFF.

In this sample, this clonotype turned up a few times. CDR3 nucleotides: TGTGCCAGTAGTATATCAACAGGGAGATCTGATATTCAGTACTTC. Protein: CASSISTGRSDIQYF. The J gene is TRBJ2-4, the V gene TRBV19; a possible D gene is TRBD1 (6 bases). The germline V and J ends were trimmed by 2 bases and 10 bases, with 18 bases remaining between them. The germline V gene encodes CDR1 LNHDA and CDR2 SQIVND (reference sequence). The CDR3 consists of 15 residues.

There are a few counts of this clonotype. The rearrangement links TRBV4-2 to TRBJ2-3, with a tentative D call TRBD1 (5 bases). The CDR3 runs 17 residues. Germline loops: CDR1 LGHNA, CDR2 YNFKEQ. The V end lost 2 bases, the J end lost 6 bases, and 21 bases lay between the germline ends. The CDR3: CASSQRPDRRIGDTQYF. The CDR3, as DNA: TGTGCCAGCAGCCAAAGACCAGACAGACGCATCGGGGATACGCAGTATTTT.

The gene calls are TRBV20-1 and TRBJ2-5, with a tentative D call TRBD2 (5 bases). Germline V lookup: CDR1 DFQATT, CDR2 SNEGSKA (reference sequence). V was shortened by 0 bases and J by 2 bases, with 10 bases between the two germline ends. The CDR3 totals 14 residues. The CDR3 coding sequence is TGCAGTGCTAGAGATGTCCGGGGTCAAGAGACCCAGTACTTC. Translation gives CSARDVRGQETQYF.

The chain employs TRBV7-9 and TRBJ2-2, with 7 bases aligning to TRBD1. Germline CDR1 is SEHNR and CDR2 is FQNEAQ (reference sequence). The junction had 4 bases not matched to a gene; V was cut back by 2 bases and J by 1 base. The CDR3 has 16 amino acids. The CDR3 DNA reads TGTGCCAGCAGCTTACTGAGGGGGCGGAACACCGGGGAGCTGTTTTTT. Amino acids: CASSLLRGRNTGELFF.

The table lists this clonotype with a few counts. The chain has TRBV5-1 and TRBJ2-3, with 12 bases that match TRBD2. The germline V gene encodes CDR1 SGHRS and CDR2 YFSETQ. Unmatched junction bases numbered 3, after V lost 0 bases and J lost 4 bases. This CDR3 has 16 residues. CDR3 region: CASSLAGLAGADTQYF. DNA for the CDR3: TGCGCCAGCAGCTTGGCGGGACTAGCGGGCGCAGATACGCAGTATTTT.

The CDR3 sequence: CASSPTRGGGTGTEETQYF. CDR3 nucleotide sequence: TGCGCCAGCAGCCCGACCAGAGGGGGAGGGACAGGGACAGAAGAGACCCAGTACTTC. V and J are TRBV23-1 and TRBJ2-5; 9 nucleotides match TRBD1. TRBV23-1 is classed as an ORF, of uncertain function. Trimming cost V 6 bases and J 3 bases; bases outside gene matches: 20. The length of the CDR3 is 19 residues.

This clonotype has just a few counts. This chain uses TRBV7-6 with TRBJ2-2; 8 bases agree with TRBD1. The CDR3 runs 16 residues. The germline gives CDR1 SGHVS, CDR2 FNYEAQ. The J segment lost 1 base and the V segment lost 5 bases, leaving 6 bases of the junction unmatched. CDR3 region: CASSLGQGGNTGELFF. The CDR3 nucleotides are TGTGCCAGCAGCCTAGGACAGGGAGGGAACACCGGGGAGCTGTTTTTT.

This rearrangement joins TRBV5-1 to TRBJ1-6; TRBD1 is a possible D gene (6 bases). The CDR3 runs 18 residues. Germline V gene data show CDR1 as SGHRS and CDR2 as YFSETQ. The germline V and J ends were trimmed by 0 bases and 7 bases, with 20 bases remaining between them. The CDR3 sequence: CASSLGAHSGAQNSPLHF. Written as DNA, the CDR3 is TGCGCCAGCAGCTTGGGGGCCCACTCAGGGGCGCAGAATTCACCCCTCCACTTT.

This clonotype was picked up a small number of times. The V call is TRBV5-1, the J call TRBJ1-2; TRBD1 agrees at 8 bases. V was clipped by 0 bases and J by 6 bases; unmatched bases: 7. The germline V gene has CDR1 SGHRS and CDR2 YFSETQ. CDR3 length: 15 residues. The CDR3 bases are TGCGCCAGCAGCTTGGAGACGACAGGGGCGAATGGCTACACCTTC. This sequence encodes CASSLETTGANGYTF.

About this clonotype: The junction and the germline gene differ at one end; a read error may be behind it. V is TRBV6-1 and J is TRBJ2-5; 7 bases line up with TRBD2. The CDR3 has 15 amino acids. Per germline, CDR1 MNHNS and CDR2 SASEGT. CDR3 coding DNA: TGTGCCAGCAGGGCGGGACTATGGTCCCAAGAGATCCAGTACTTC. It yields the protein CASRAGLWSQEIQYF.

The chain recombines TRBV7-2 with TRBJ2-7; 9 bases align to TRBD2. CDR1 and CDR2 (germline): SGHTA, FQGNSA. The CDR3 has 16 residues. V lost 2 bases, J lost 0 bases, and 5 bases stayed unmatched. CDR3 sequence (DNA): TGTGCCAGCAGCTTAATGGCTAGCGGGAACTCCTACGAGCAGTACTTC. Encoded protein: CASSLMASGNSYEQYF.

This chain joins TRBV19 and TRBJ2-6, with a possible D match to TRBD1 (6 bases). Germline V gene lookup returns CDR1 LNHDA and CDR2 SQIVND (reference sequence). V shed 6 bases and J shed 0 bases, with 24 bases lying between them. The CDR3 runs to 20 residues. The CDR3 region has the DNA TGTGCCAGTAGATCCCTCATCGCAGGGGCCCACACCTCTGGGGCCAACGTCCTGACTTTC. Translating it yields CASRSLIAGAHTSGANVLTF.

V usage is TRBV4-1 and J usage is TRBJ1-1; D ambiguous. Trimming pared 4 bases from V and 6 bases from J, leaving 12 bases between. Germline V gives CDR1 MGHRA, CDR2 YSYEKL. The CDR3 contains 13 residues. CDR3 nucleotides: TGCGCCAGCAGCCCCCGAGGGAGGGCTGAAGCTTTCTTT. This gives the protein CASSPRGRAEAFF.

This clonotype was counted only a few times. The J gene is TRBJ2-7, the V gene TRBV6-5, with D possibly TRBD2 on 5 matching bases. Germline assignment: CDR1 MNHEY and CDR2 SVGAGI. The CDR3 is 15 amino acids. V was clipped by 0 bases and J by 3 bases, with 12 bases between them. CDR3 sequence: CASSYSYNDYYEQYF. The CDR3 nucleotides are TGTGCCAGCAGTTACTCGTACAACGACTACTACGAGCAGTACTTC.

The rearrangement joins TRBV25-1 to TRBJ2-7; perhaps TRBD1 as D (6 bases). CDR3 length: 17 residues. V was trimmed by 4 bases and J by 3 bases, leaving 22 bases between them. Looked up from germline, CDR1 is MGHDK and CDR2 is SYGVNS. The CDR3 here is CASSAAPGRLQGYEQYF. The CDR3 nucleotides are TGTGCCAGCAGTGCAGCTCCCGGCAGGCTACAGGGCTACGAGCAGTACTTC.

The CDR3 region is CSASGSFIGTQYF. CDR3 bases: TGCAGTGCTAGCGGGAGTTTTATCGGTACGCAGTATTTT. V gene TRBV20-1 combines with J gene TRBJ2-3; D may be TRBD2 (6 bases). Germline V gene lookup returns CDR1 DFQATT and CDR2 SNEGSKA (reference sequence). CDR3 length equals 13 residues. V was trimmed by 3 bases and J by 8 bases, leaving 15 bases between them.

This clonotype came up many times. V usage is TRBV20-1 and J usage is TRBJ2-5, with D unclear. Per the germline V gene, CDR1 is DFQATT and CDR2 is SNEGSKA (reference sequence). This CDR3 is built from 13 residues. V dropped 4 bases and J dropped 6 bases, with 15 bases sitting between them. The CDR3 DNA sequence: TGCAGTGCTATATTCGGCCAGACAAAGACCCAGTACTTC. Amino acid sequence: CSAIFGQTKTQYF.

This clonotype was observed a few times. This rearrangement joins TRBV7-9 to TRBJ2-7, with D possibly being TRBD1 (6 bases). Germline CDR1 and CDR2: SEHNR and FQNEAQ (reference sequence). Trimming cost V 8 bases and J 2 bases, with 16 bases left between them. The CDR3 loop spans 14 amino acids. The CDR3 coding sequence is TGTGCCAGCCTAAAGACAGGCCAAGCCTACGAGCAGTACTTC. Encoded protein: CASLKTGQAYEQYF.